A single sample is the source of the 21 T cell receptor beta chains below, sequenced in a study of T cells in women clearing cervical HPV infection. This table comes from immunoSEQ multiplex PCR, and its TCRdb copy is limited to in-frame clones, with some not included. The sample features about 9,200 clones, with 7% to 10% in its top ten. Sequenced sample: blood buffy coat. Every receptor here comes from a woman aged 18 to 75 with a cervical HPV16 infection that either progressed to CIN3+ or cleared (not recorded which).

Remarks on this clone: Read coverage stops 3 residues before the CDR3 terminus; the germline J gene supplies the remainder. The J gene is TRBJ1-4, the V gene TRBV19; the D is unclear. CDR3 length: 18 residues. Germline-derived CDR1 and CDR2 are LNHDA and SQIVND (reference sequence). The sequenced part of the CDR3 DNA is TGTGCCAGTAGTGAAGACGAAGGGCAGTGGCCCTATAATTCACCA. Translation: CASSEDEGQWPYNSP. In full, the CDR3 reads CASSEDEGQWPYNSPLFF.

By frequency, this clone is medium-sized. The observed sequence ends 3 residues before the CDR3 terminus, with the missing tail filled in from the germline J gene. The chain employs TRBV6-2 or TRBV6-3 and TRBJ2-5; 7 bases map to TRBD2. The V gene end was trimmed by 7 bases and the J gene end by 2 bases; junction bases not matched to a gene: 10. Germline assignment: CDR1 MNHEY and CDR2 SVGEGT. The CDR3 covers 15 residues. CDR3 DNA, as far as it was read: TGTGCCAGCATCCCCGGGGGAGGGCTTCAAGAGACC. This codes for CASIPGGGLQET. The CDR3 in full is CASIPGGGLQETQYF.

As regards this clone: The read ends 3 residues early relative to the CDR3; the germline J gene fills the gap. V is TRBV5-1 and J is TRBJ2-5; D is possibly TRBD1 (6 bases). From germline, CDR1 is SGHRS and CDR2 YFSETQ. V was cut by 4 bases and J by 5 bases, with 18 bases left in between. This CDR3 contains 15 residues. Here the CDR3 reads CASSVNSDSRETQYF. CDR3 DNA, as far as it was read: TGCGCCAGCAGCGTCAATTCGGACAGCCGGGAGACC.

Comments on this clone: The CDR3 is cut off 3 residues early in the read; its end comes from the germline J gene. V and J are TRBV18 and TRBJ1-1; TRBD1 matches at 8 bases. CDR3 size: 15 residues. Germline loops: CDR1 KGHSH, CDR2 LQKENI. Germline trimming cut 6 bases from V and 4 bases from J; bases unmatched to any gene: 10. CDR3 region: CASSPGQGRVTEAFF. The DNA read from the CDR3 is TGTGCCAGCTCCCCAGGACAGGGTCGGGTCACTGAA.

The sequenced CDR3 bases are TGTGCCAGCTCAGCTACCCTGACAGTCGTCCAAGAGACC. This sequence encodes CASSATLTVVQET. The entire CDR3 reads CASSATLTVVQETQYF. The chain employs TRBV18 and TRBJ2-5, with D possibly TRBD1 on 5 matching bases. The read comes to an end 3 residues before the CDR3 does, leaving the germline J gene to fill in the end. V was clipped by 5 bases and J by 1 base, with 17 bases between them. From germline, CDR1 is KGHSH and CDR2 LQKENI. This CDR3 is 16 amino acids long.

A note on this clone: Read sequence stops 3 residues before the CDR3 end, and the germline J gene provides the missing end. This sequence joins TRBV19 and TRBJ2-4, with a tentative D call TRBD1 (6 bases). The length of the CDR3 is 15 residues. CDR1 is LNHDA, CDR2 SQIVND, per germline (reference sequence). CDR3 protein: CASSMDSAGLYGQYF. The covered CDR3 bases are TGTGCCAGTAGTATGGACAGTGCTGGCCTATATGGT.

Worth noting for this clone: The CDR3 is cut off 3 residues early in the read; its end comes from the germline J gene. V and J are TRBV7-3 and TRBJ1-1, with a weak D call TRBD1 (6 bases). Looked up from germline, CDR1 is SGHTA and CDR2 is FQGTGA. The CDR3 covers 15 residues. The ends were cut back, 5 bases at V and 1 base at J, with 14 bases in the middle. CDR3 protein: CASSQMGARNTEAFF. The DNA read from the CDR3 is TGTGCCAGCAGCCAGATGGGGGCTAGGAACACTGAA.

About this clone: Coverage ceases 3 residues before the CDR3 finishes, and the germline J gene fills in the end. This rearrangement joins TRBV7-2 to TRBJ2-5, with 7 bases matching TRBD1. The CDR3 is 12 amino acids. CDR1 SGHTA and CDR2 FQGNSA come from the germline V gene. J lost 5 bases, V lost 5 bases, and 2 bases had no gene match. This chain's CDR3 is CASSLQGETQYF. Incomplete CDR3 DNA: TGTGCCAGCAGCCTACAGGGGGAGACC.

This clone is called medium-sized based on its frequency. The read terminates 3 residues before the CDR3 end, so the remaining end is supplied by the germline J gene. The chain employs TRBV19 and TRBJ2-3; no clear D gene. The V gene's germline CDR1 is LNHDA and CDR2 SQIVND (reference sequence). The V end was cut by 2 bases, the J end by 0 bases, with 6 bases between. CDR3 length equals 14 residues. CDR3 DNA (partial): TGTGCCAGTAGTATAACAGCCAGCACAGATACG. Its translation: CASSITASTDT. The complete CDR3 protein is CASSITASTDTQYF.

Concerning this clone itself: The CDR3 end falls 3 residues outside the read, so it is completed with the germline J gene. The V and J genes are TRBV5-1 and TRBJ1-1; perhaps TRBD1 as D (5 bases). V was shortened by 4 bases and J by 2 bases, with 12 bases between the two germline ends. Germline V gene sequence: CDR1 SGHRS, CDR2 YFSETQ. This CDR3 is built from 14 residues. The CDR3 reads CASSPVQGNTEAFF. The DNA read from the CDR3 is TGCGCCAGCAGCCCTGTTCAGGGAAACACTGAA.

To note about this clone: Coverage ceases 3 residues before the CDR3 finishes, and the germline J gene fills in the end. The J gene is TRBJ1-6, the V gene TRBV7-3; 8 nucleotides agree with TRBD1. CDR3 length: 15 amino acids. The ends lost 5 bases at V and 6 bases at J; junction bases unmatched: 6. Germline assignment: CDR1 SGHTA and CDR2 FQGTGA. CDR3 region: CASSPQGAPNSPLHF. The CDR3 bases that were read are TGTGCCAGCAGCCCTCAGGGGGCCCCTAATTCACCC.

The DNA read from the CDR3 is TGTGCCAGCAGTGAAGACAGCTATAATTCACCG. Protein: CASSEDSYNSP. The whole CDR3 sequence is CASSEDSYNSPLFF. The chain recombines TRBV2 with TRBJ2-2; D uncertain. From the germline J gene comes the end of the CDR3, since the read stops 3 residues before it. Germline CDR1 and CDR2: SNHLY and FYNNEI. The CDR3 extends over 14 amino acids.

Note on this clone: With the read ending 3 residues before the CDR3 end, the germline J gene is used to fill in that end. This chain uses TRBV20-1 with TRBJ2-3, with 7 bases fitting TRBD1. This CDR3 region has 16 residues. Germline lookup yields CDR1 DFQATT and CDR2 SNEGSKA (reference sequence). After removal of 0 bases from V and 5 bases from J, the junction contained 11 bases not matched to a gene. The covered CDR3 bases are TGCAGTGCTAGAGACGAACAGGGGAAGTTAGGAGATACG. Its translation is CSARDEQGKLGDT. The whole CDR3 is CSARDEQGKLGDTQYF.

Worth noting for this clone: The observed sequence ends 3 residues before the CDR3 terminus, with the missing tail filled in from the germline J gene. The genes are TRBV20-1 and TRBJ1-1, with TRBD1 matching 9 bases. Trimming removed 8 bases from V and 7 bases from J; junction bases left unmatched: 8. Germline-derived CDR1 and CDR2 are DFQATT and SNEGSKA (reference sequence). This CDR3 comprises 12 residues. Here the CDR3 reads CSLTGGWYEAFF. The part of the CDR3 DNA that was read is TGCAGTCTTACAGGGGGCTGGTATGAA.

This clone registers medium-sized (0.01 to 0.1%) by frequency. The missing CDR3 end, 3 residues past where the read stops, is filled in from the germline J gene. The chain joins TRBV7-8 to TRBJ1-1; D is uncertain. V was trimmed by 1 base and J by 5 bases, leaving 17 bases between them. This CDR3 spans 16 amino acids. The V gene's germline CDR1 is SGHVS and CDR2 FQNEAQ. CDR3 sequence: CASSLGYIAGGTEAFF. The sequenced CDR3 bases are TGTGCCAGCAGCTTAGGGTATATAGCGGGAGGGACTGAA.

In terms of frequency, this clone is medium-sized. From the germline J gene comes the end of the CDR3, since the read stops 3 residues before it. V is TRBV29-1 and J is TRBJ2-5; TRBD2 aligns across 7 bases. CDR1 and CDR2 from the germline V gene are SQVTM and ANQGSEA. CDR3 length: 13 amino acids. The V and J ends lost 2 bases and 4 bases, in that order; junction bases with no gene match: 4. The CDR3 bases that were read are TGCAGCGTTGAACTCGGGGGGTCAGAGACC. Translating gives CSVELGGSET. The CDR3 in full is CSVELGGSETQYF.

Regarding this clone: The read halts 3 residues ahead of the CDR3 end, with the missing end drawn from the germline J gene. The V call is TRBV5-1, the J call TRBJ2-2; D not certain. CDR3 length: 16 residues. The V gene's germline CDR1 is SGHRS and CDR2 YFSETQ. V was clipped by 0 bases and J by 0 bases, with 9 bases between them. The CDR3 region is CASSLAGFANTGELFF. The DNA read from the CDR3 is TGCGCCAGCAGCTTGGCCGGGTTCGCGAACACCGGGGAG.

In the case of this clone: Coverage ceases 3 residues before the CDR3 finishes, and the germline J gene fills in the end. This chain uses TRBV18 with TRBJ2-3; tentatively, D is TRBD2 (5 bases). CDR3 length equals 14 residues. The germline V gene encodes CDR1 KGHSH and CDR2 LQKENI. The CDR3 reads CASSDLAGNQPQYF. The part of the CDR3 DNA that was read is TGTGCCAGCTCAGATCTCGCGGGCAATCAGCCG.

Turning to this clone: The read terminates 3 residues before the CDR3 end, so the remaining end is supplied by the germline J gene. This sequence joins TRBV29-1 and TRBJ1-2, with D possibly matching TRBD1 (5 bases). The germline V gene has CDR1 SQVTM and CDR2 ANQGSEA. The CDR3 sequence is 11 residues long. The CDR3 sequence: CSVEVGAGYTF. Incomplete CDR3 DNA: TGCAGCGTTGAAGTAGGGGCCGGC.

About this clone: The read terminates 3 residues before the CDR3 end, so the remaining end is supplied by the germline J gene. The J gene is TRBJ2-7, the V gene TRBV11-2; TRBD1 is a possible D gene (5 bases). Germline CDR1 SGHAT, CDR2 FQNNGV. The CDR3 is 12 amino acids. V was trimmed by 1 base and J by 6 bases, leaving 7 bases between them. CDR3 loop: CASSLGGSEQYF. Partial CDR3 DNA: TGTGCCAGCAGCTTAGGGGGCTCCGAG. The variable domain in full, with the rest retrieved from reference TRBV11-2 and TRBJ2-7, is EAGVAQSPRYKIIEKRQSVAFWCNPISGHATLYWYQQILGQGPKLLIQFQNNGVVDDSQLPKDRFSAERLKGVDSTLKIQPAKLEDSAVYLCASSLGGSEQYFGPGTRLTVT.

On this clone: The sequence runs out 3 residues before the end of the CDR3; the remainder is reconstructed from the germline J gene. The genes are TRBV4-1 and TRBJ1-4; perhaps TRBD1 as D (5 bases). With 4 bases removed from V and 1 base from J, the gap between germline ends came to 10 bases. This CDR3 is 15 amino acids long. Germline V lookup: CDR1 MGHRA, CDR2 YSYEKL. CDR3 in amino acids: CASSRPGLTNEKLFF. The covered CDR3 bases are TGCGCCAGCAGCCGTCCAGGGTTAACTAATGAAAAA.